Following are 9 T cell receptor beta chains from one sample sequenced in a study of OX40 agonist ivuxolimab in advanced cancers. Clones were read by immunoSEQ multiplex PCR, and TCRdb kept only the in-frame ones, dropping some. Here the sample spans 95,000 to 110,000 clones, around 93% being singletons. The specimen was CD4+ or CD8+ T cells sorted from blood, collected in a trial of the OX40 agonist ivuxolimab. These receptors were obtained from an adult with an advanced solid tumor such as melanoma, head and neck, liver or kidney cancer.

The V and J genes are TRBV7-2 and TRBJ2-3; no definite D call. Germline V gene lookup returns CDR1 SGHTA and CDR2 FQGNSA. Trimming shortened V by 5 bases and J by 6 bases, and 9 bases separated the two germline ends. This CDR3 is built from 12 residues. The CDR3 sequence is CASSPKVDTQYF. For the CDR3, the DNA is TGTGCCAGCAGCCCCAAGGTGGATACGCAGTATTTT. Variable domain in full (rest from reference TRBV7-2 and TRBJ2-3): GAGVSQSPSNKVTEKGKDVELRCDPISGHTALYWYRQSLGQGLEFLIYFQGNSAPDKSGLPSDRFSAERTGGSVSTLTIQRTQQEDSAVYLCASSPKVDTQYFGPGTRLTVL.

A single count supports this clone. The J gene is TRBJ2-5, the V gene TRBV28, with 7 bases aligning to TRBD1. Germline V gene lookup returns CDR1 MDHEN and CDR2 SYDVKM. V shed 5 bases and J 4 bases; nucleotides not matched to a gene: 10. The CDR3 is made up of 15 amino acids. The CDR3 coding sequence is TGTGCCAGCAGTCAGATGACAGGGTATGCAGAGACCCAGTACTTC. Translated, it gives CASSQMTGYAETQYF.

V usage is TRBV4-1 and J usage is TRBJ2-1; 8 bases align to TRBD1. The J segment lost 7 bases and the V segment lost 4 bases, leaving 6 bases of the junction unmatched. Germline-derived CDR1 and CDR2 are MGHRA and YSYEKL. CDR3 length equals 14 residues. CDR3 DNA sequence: TGCGCCAGCAGCCCGCGACAGGGGCTTAATGAGCAGTTCTTC. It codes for CASSPRQGLNEQFF.

DNA for the CDR3: TGCAGCGCCGATCAAGCTGGACAGGGAGGCTATGGCTACACCTTC. It specifies CSADQAGQGGYGYTF. The chain carries TRBV29-1 and TRBJ1-2, with 8 bases that match TRBD1. Germline trimming cut 7 bases from V and 4 bases from J; bases unmatched to any gene: 14. This CDR3 is built from 15 residues. Germline values: CDR1 SQVTM, CDR2 ANQGSEA.

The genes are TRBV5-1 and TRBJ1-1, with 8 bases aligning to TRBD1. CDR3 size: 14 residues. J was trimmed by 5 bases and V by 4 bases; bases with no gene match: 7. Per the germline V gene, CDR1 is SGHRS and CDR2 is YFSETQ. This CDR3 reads CASSREDRATEAFF. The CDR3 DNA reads TGCGCCAGCAGCCGAGAGGACAGGGCAACTGAAGCTTTCTTT.

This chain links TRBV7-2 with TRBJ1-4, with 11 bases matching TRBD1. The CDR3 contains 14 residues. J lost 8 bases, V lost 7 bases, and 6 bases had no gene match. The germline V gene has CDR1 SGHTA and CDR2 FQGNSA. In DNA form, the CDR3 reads TGTGCCAGCATCGGACAGGGGGCCCGGGAAAAACTGTTTTTT. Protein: CASIGQGAREKLFF.

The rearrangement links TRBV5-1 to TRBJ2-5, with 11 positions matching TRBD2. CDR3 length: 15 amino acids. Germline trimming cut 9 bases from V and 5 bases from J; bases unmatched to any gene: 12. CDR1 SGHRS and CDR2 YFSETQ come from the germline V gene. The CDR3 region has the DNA TGCGCCACGAATAGCGGGAGGGCCGGGGGCGAGACCCAGTACTTC. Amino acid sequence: CATNSGRAGGETQYF.

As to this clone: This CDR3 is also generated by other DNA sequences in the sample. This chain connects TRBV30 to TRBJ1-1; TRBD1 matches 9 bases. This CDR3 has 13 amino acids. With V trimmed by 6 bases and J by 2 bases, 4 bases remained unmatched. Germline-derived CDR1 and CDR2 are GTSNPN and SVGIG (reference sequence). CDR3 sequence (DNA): TGTGCCTGCGGGACAGGGACTAACACTGAAGCTTTCTTT. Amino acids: CACGTGTNTEAFF.

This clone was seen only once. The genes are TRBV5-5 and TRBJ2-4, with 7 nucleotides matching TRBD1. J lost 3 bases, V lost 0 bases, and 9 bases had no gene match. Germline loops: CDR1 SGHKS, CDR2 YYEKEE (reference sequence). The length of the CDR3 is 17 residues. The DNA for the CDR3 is TGTGCCAGCAGCTTGGGATTGAACAGGGGTGTCAAAAACATTCAGTACTTC. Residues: CASSLGLNRGVKNIQYF. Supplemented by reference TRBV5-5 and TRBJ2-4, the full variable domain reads DAGVTQSPTHLIKTRGQQVTLRCSPISGHKSVSWYQQVLGQGPQFIFQYYEKEERGRGNFPDRFSARQFPNYSSELNVNALLLGDSALYLCASSLGLNRGVKNIQYFGAGTRLSVL.